These T cell receptor beta chains were read from a single sample in a study of cytomegalovirus exposure and HLA in healthy donors. This table comes from immunoSEQ multiplex PCR, and its TCRdb copy is limited to in-frame clones, with some not included. The data contain some 190,000 clones, roughly a tenth of them seen just once; the ten biggest clones take up about 1.2%. The sequenced material came from PBMCs. These receptors all stem from a woman in her 30s in good health and CMV-seropositive. CDR3s include the opening cysteine and the closing phenylalanine or tryptophan. A D gene is named only where the DNA matches it firmly. Expanded clones get a size class; other rows say once, few or many, or leave the size out.

NA	TRBV11-2	NA	TRBJ2-7	CASSLLVGSRPWDEQYF	TGTGCCAGCAGCTTATTGGTCGGGAGTCGCCCCTGGGACGAGCAGTACTTC
NA	TRBV9	TRBD2	TRBJ2-1	CASSVGTSGSPNEQFF	TGTGCCAGCAGCGTAGGGACTAGCGGGAGCCCGAATGAGCAGTTCTTC
NA	TRBV6-1	TRBD2	TRBJ2-5	CASSSEAGDQETQYF	TGTGCCAGCAGTTCGGAAGCGGGAGACCAAGAGACCCAGTACTTC
few	TRBV5-5	TRBD1	TRBJ2-7	CASTFRGSLHEQYF	TGTGCCAGCACCTTCAGGGGGTCCCTCCACGAGCAGTACTTC
NA	TRBV2	NA	TRBJ1-1	CASSEVVSTEAFF	TGTGCCAGCAGTGAAGTGGTCAGCACTGAAGCTTTCTTT
few	TRBV7-6	NA	TRBJ2-3	CASSLYSGRREKDTQYF	TGTGCCAGCAGCTTATATAGCGGTCGGCGGGAAAAAGATACGCAGTATTTT
NA	TRBV2	NA	TRBJ2-1	CASSPLEFEQFF	TGTGCCAGCAGTCCACTAGAATTTGAGCAGTTCTTC
NA	TRBV6-5	NA	TRBJ2-5	CASSPRRRETQYF	TGTGCCAGCAGTCCCCGACGGAGGGAGACCCAGTACTTC
few	TRBV29-1	NA	TRBJ1-5	CSVGSGGMGPQHF	TGCAGCGTTGGTAGTGGGGGGATGGGGCCCCAGCATTTT
few	TRBV6-5	TRBD2	TRBJ2-7	CASRGTSGYEQYF	TGTGCCAGCAGAGGGACTAGCGGATACGAGCAGTACTTC
NA	TRBV6-5	TRBD1	TRBJ2-7	CASSWGTGVSYEQYF	TGTGCCAGCAGTTGGGGGACAGGGGTTTCTTACGAGCAGTACTTC
few	TRBV27	TRBD2	TRBJ2-3	CASSLAASGIGTQYF	TGTGCCAGCAGTCTCGCGGCTAGCGGGATTGGTACGCAGTATTTT
many	TRBV5-6	NA	TRBJ1-4	CASSRGGINEKLFF	TGTGCCAGCAGCCGGGGGGGGATTAATGAAAAACTGTTTTTT
NA	TRBV4-1	NA	TRBJ1-1	CASSQGPGNTEAFF	TGCGCCAGCAGCCAAGGTCCAGGGAACACTGAAGCTTTCTTT
NA	TRBV10-3	TRBD1	TRBJ2-4	CAISEGQGFGEAKNIQYF	TGTGCCATCAGTGAAGGACAGGGATTTGGAGAAGCCAAAAACATTCAGTACTTC
NA	TRBV9	TRBD2	TRBJ2-7	CASSGTSGRAGEQYF	TGTGCCAGCAGCGGCACTAGCGGGAGGGCAGGCGAGCAGTACTTC
few	TRBV7-8	TRBD1	TRBJ1-5	CASSLRWETGRSTPQHF	TGTGCCAGCAGCTTGAGATGGGAGACAGGGAGGAGCACGCCCCAGCATTTT
NA	TRBV2	TRBD2	TRBJ2-1	CASSESLAVYNEQFF	TGTGCCAGCAGTGAATCACTAGCGGTCTACAATGAGCAGTTCTTC
few	TRBV5-1	TRBD1	TRBJ1-4	CASSSGQGNEKLFF	TGCGCCAGCAGCTCGGGACAGGGGAATGAAAAACTGTTTTTT
few	TRBV7-8	NA	TRBJ2-7	CASSLGRSASLSYEQYF	TGTGCCAGCAGCTTAGGTCGTTCAGCGAGCCTTTCCTACGAGCAGTACTTC
few	TRBV7-9	TRBD1	TRBJ2-1	CASSPRTGTNEQFF	TGTGCCAGCAGCCCCAGGACAGGGACGAATGAGCAGTTCTTC
many	TRBV29-1	TRBD1	TRBJ2-1	CSADGQVNEQFF	TGCAGCGCCGACGGACAGGTCAATGAGCAGTTCTTC
NA	TRBV19	TRBD1	TRBJ2-7	CASSYGTGDNEQYF	TGTGCCAGTAGTTACGGGACAGGGGATAACGAGCAGTACTTC
few	TRBV19	NA	TRBJ2-1	CASSTEGREQFF	TGTGCCAGTAGTACAGAAGGGAGGGAGCAGTTCTTC
few	TRBV5-4	NA	TRBJ2-3	CASSRDFATDTQYF	TGTGCCAGCAGTAGGGACTTCGCCACAGATACGCAGTATTTT
few	TRBV19	TRBD1	TRBJ1-2	CASSDPGQGLIGGYTF	TGTGCCAGTAGTGACCCGGGACAGGGACTTATAGGAGGCTACACCTTC
few	TRBV7-9	TRBD1	TRBJ2-1	CASSLRDRAYNEQFF	TGTGCCAGCAGCTTAAGAGACAGGGCCTACAATGAGCAGTTCTTC
NA	TRBV27	NA	TRBJ2-6	CASRANYKHSGANVLTF	TGTGCCAGCCGTGCGAACTACAAACACTCTGGGGCCAACGTCCTGACTTTC
NA	TRBV5-1	NA	TRBJ1-4	CASSLNGDNEKLFF	TGCGCCAGCAGCCTAAACGGGGATAATGAAAAACTGTTTTTT
few	TRBV4-1	NA	TRBJ1-1	CASSPRGENTEAFF	TGCGCCAGCAGCCCCCGGGGGGAGAACACTGAAGCTTTCTTT
few	TRBV30	TRBD1	TRBJ1-1	CACLDRVRNTEAFF	TGTGCCTGTCTGGACAGGGTCCGAAACACTGAAGCTTTCTTT
NA	TRBV9	NA	TRBJ2-5	CASSRWDTQETQYF	TGTGCCAGCAGCAGATGGGACACACAAGAGACCCAGTACTTC
NA	TRBV5-1	TRBD2	TRBJ2-2	CASSLSLAGTGELFF	TGCGCCAGCAGCTTGTCACTAGCGGGCACCGGGGAGCTGTTTTTT
few	TRBV5-1	NA	TRBJ2-2	CASTSPSGHTTGELFF	TGCGCCAGCACATCCCCGTCGGGACATACCACCGGGGAGCTGTTTTTT
few	TRBV25-1	TRBD2	TRBJ2-7	CASSESLAGAYEQYF	TGTGCCAGCAGTGAATCCCTAGCGGGAGCCTACGAGCAGTACTTC
NA	TRBV11-2	TRBD1	TRBJ2-7	CASSRTGDTNEQYF	TGTGCCAGCAGCAGAACAGGGGATACGAACGAGCAGTACTTC
NA	TRBV5-4	TRBD1	TRBJ2-1	CASGGQVVDEQFF	TGTGCCAGCGGGGGACAGGTAGTCGATGAGCAGTTCTTC
few	TRBV6-5	TRBD2	TRBJ2-7	CASSYSSLAGVEQYF	TGTGCCAGCAGTTACTCGAGTCTAGCGGGAGTCGAGCAGTACTTC
few	TRBV6-5	NA	TRBJ1-1	CASSYSGEKAFF	TGTGCCAGCAGTTACTCAGGAGAGAAAGCTTTCTTT
NA	TRBV5-1	TRBD2	TRBJ2-1	CASSRAGTSTVNEQFF	TGCGCCAGCAGCAGGGCCGGGACTAGCACCGTCAATGAGCAGTTCTTC
NA	TRBV9	NA	TRBJ1-1	CASSPPGNLNTEAFF	TGTGCCAGCAGCCCCCCGGGGAACCTGAACACTGAAGCTTTCTTT
NA	TRBV7-9	TRBD2	TRBJ2-3	CASSLSGRWRDTQYF	TGTGCCAGCAGCTTAAGCGGGAGATGGCGAGATACGCAGTATTTT